This T cell receptor beta chain was sequenced for a study of T cell changes during pregnancy in multiple sclerosis. Germline loops: CDR1 MRHNA, CDR2 SNTAGT. J was trimmed by 2 bases and V by 4 bases; bases with no gene match: 2. This CDR3 is 14 amino acids long. The repertoire was sequenced with immunoSEQ multiplex PCR; TCRdb's copy has only in-frame clones and lacks some. The data hold about 27,000 clones, with more than 75% observed a single time. The chain carries TRBV6-4 and TRBJ2-1, with 7 bases aligning to TRBD1. The receptor was derived from a female donor in good health, enrolled as a control in a pregnancy study. The material sequenced was CD8+ T cells from peripheral blood mononuclear cells, taken in the first trimester of pregnancy. This CDR3 is CASSATGTYNEQFF. The CDR3 DNA follows: TGTGCCAGCAGTGCGACAGGGACCTACAATGAGCAGTTCTTC.